This T cell receptor beta chain appears in the sequencing data of a study of blood T cells in healthy people across ages. The germline CDR1 and CDR2 sequences are SGHTA and FQGNSA. The V and J ends lost 4 bases and 7 bases respectively, with 17 bases between them. This CDR3 comprises 16 residues. Then a second PCR, running roughly 7 to 11 cycles, was carried out with a sample-barcoded 5' primer and a J-beta primer mix. TCRdb reprocessed the 5' RACE reads via MiXCR and lists one record per CDR3 protein. This table holds some 760,000 distinct CDR3 sequences, 25% found once. The sample also formed part of further work on T cells of mothers and their children.

This rearrangement joins TRBV7-2 to TRBJ1-6; a possible D gene is TRBD1 (5 bases). The sample consisted of blood. The source of this sequence is a boy younger than 18 in good health. The CDR3 DNA sequence: TGTGCCAGCAGCTCTGGATTATACGGGGGGAATTCACCCCTCCACTTT. Protein sequence: CASSSGLYGGNSPLHF.